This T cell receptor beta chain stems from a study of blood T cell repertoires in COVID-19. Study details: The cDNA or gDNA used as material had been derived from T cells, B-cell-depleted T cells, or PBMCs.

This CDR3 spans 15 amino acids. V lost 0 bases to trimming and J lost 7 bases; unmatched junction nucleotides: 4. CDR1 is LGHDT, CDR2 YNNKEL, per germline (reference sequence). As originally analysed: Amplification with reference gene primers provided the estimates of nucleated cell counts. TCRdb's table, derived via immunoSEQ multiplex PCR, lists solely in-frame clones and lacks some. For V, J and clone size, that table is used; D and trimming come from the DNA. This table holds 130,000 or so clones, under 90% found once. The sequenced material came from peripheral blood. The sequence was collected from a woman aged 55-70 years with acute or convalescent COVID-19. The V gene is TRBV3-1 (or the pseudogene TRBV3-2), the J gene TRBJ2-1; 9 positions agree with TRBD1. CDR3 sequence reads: CASSQDYRGRNEQFF. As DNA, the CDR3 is TGTGCCAGCAGCCAAGACTACAGGGGGCGGAATGAGCAGTTCTTC.